This T cell receptor (beta chain) emerged from a study of cytomegalovirus exposure and HLA in healthy donors. Study findings and constraints: As was reported, the HLA-A and HLA-B alleles of most subjects were accurately predicted from TCR beta sequences. The authors listed some 150 TCR beta chains as cytomegalovirus-associated.

Germline V gives CDR1 LGHNA, CDR2 YSLEER. The CDR3 spans 16 residues. V was shortened by 1 base and J by 7 bases, with 20 bases between the two germline ends. The PCR was carried out with 60 Vbeta primers and 13 Jbeta primers. Generated by immunoSEQ multiplex PCR, the TCRdb table keeps only in-frame clones and is missing some. The sample comprises approximately 90,000 clones, around four fifths of which are singletons, and 1.1% to 1.5% rests with the top ten. With regard to this clone: Its specificity is not known.

The clonotype originates from a male donor in good health and CMV-seronegative. Sequenced sample: PBMCs. The genes are TRBV4-3 and TRBJ2-7, with D perhaps TRBD2 (7 bases). CDR3 amino acids: CASSQVHWEGVGEQYF. CDR3 nucleotides: TGCGCCAGCAGCCAAGTTCACTGGGAGGGGGTGGGTGAGCAGTACTTC.